This TCR beta chain was recovered during a study of T cells in Graves' hyperthyroidism and ophthalmopathy. Background on the study: At initial diagnosis, before any treatment had begun, peripheral blood was obtained.

The investigators amplified TCR beta CDR3 regions from RNA transcripts. The HTBI set primed first-round TCR CDR3 RT-PCR. A single record per CDR3 protein comes from TCRdb applying MiXCR to the multiplex PCR reads. The sample holds about 250,000 distinct CDR3 sequences, 13% to 15% seen once. The CDR3 sequence is 15 residues long. V was pared by 4 bases and J by 3 bases, with 12 bases between. Germline V gives CDR1 LGHDT, CDR2 YNNKEL (reference sequence). Patients were aged 18 to 65, had disease duration under 2 months, and had newly diagnosed hyperthyroidism. Orbital computed tomography and thyroid ultrasound, together with serum TRAb and thyroxine and clinical symptoms, were used for diagnoses. This clonotype was seen repeatedly, ten times or more.

This receptor was identified in a woman aged 50 to 60 with Graves' hyperthyroidism that later progressed to Graves' ophthalmopathy. The V and J genes are TRBV3-1 and TRBJ2-2; tentative D call: TRBD2 (6 bases). The sequenced material came from blood. The CDR3 sequence: CASSPSGLHTGELFF. For the CDR3, the DNA is TGTGCCAGCAGCCCAAGCGGGCTACACACCGGGGAGCTGTTTTTT.